This T cell receptor (beta chain) was identified during a study of human T cells and chemical hapten exposure (dated by TCRdb to about 2021). About the full investigation: For sensitization, 2% DPC in acetone was applied to an approximately 2 cm by approximately 2 cm area of upper inner arm skin. Patients additionally received weekly therapeutic DPC doses to the scalp throughout the roughly 26-week study period. Patch testing was performed on the upper back with Finn chambers containing 0.01% DPC, and the patch tests were scored after 6 days according to International Contact Dermatitis Research Group standards. Alopecia areata with under or over 50% scalp involvement, alopecia totalis and alopecia universalis were represented in the patient cohort, which was mostly female. Libraries were pooled for sequencing, and per-sample TCR yields varied mainly because of small differences in library volumes within the pool. The study tracked peripheral blood TCR repertoire changes in vivo during primary and secondary sensitization to the hapten diphenylcyclopropenone (DPC) in alopecia patients. Blood was sampled from patients pre-sensitization (week 0) and at 2, 6 and about 24 weeks after DPC sensitization. Blood for TCR sequencing was provided by twenty-nine alopecia patients at one to four time points (pre-sensitization, 2, 6 and 24 weeks). Study-wide findings and limitations: All patients had alopecia, a presumed autoimmune disease, so their immune response might differ from that of healthy individuals. The number of TCRs above 1 in 1000 frequency did not change with DPC sensitization; there was no evidence of global repertoire structure alterations. A positive correlation was found between the number of PT1 expanded TCRs and patch test score, with significance reached at thresholds 8, 16 and 32 but not 4. After repeated subsampling, changes were observed in the strength of the expansion versus patch-test correlation and in the threshold at which the correlation became significant. Significantly more large CDR3 similarity clusters were formed by expanded TCRs than by pre-sensitization or healthy control sets, consistent with antigen-driven responses.

Trimming costs V 6 bases and J 4 bases, and their ends lie 13 bases apart. The CDR3 spans 13 residues, from the cysteine through the phenylalanine. The sequence is cut down to CDR3 DNA, 39 bases in frame from base 1. Taken from the germline V gene, the CDR1 and CDR2 loops are SGHRS and YFSETQ. Libraries were made using RACE. The sequencer was a NextSeq 500. During library preparation, unique molecular identifiers were attached to individual cDNA molecules so that TCRs could be counted in a quantitative, reproducible way. Each blood RNA sample was used to sequence both TCR alpha and TCR beta chains. In the paper's pipeline: The median number of TCRs per sample was 85,000 to 100,000, ranging from 23,224 to 690,600. V, J and CDR3 annotation of the TCR reads was performed with the Decombinator software suite. For the PS versus PT1 abundance plots, all samples were subsampled to the same number of TCRs (28,000). TCRs were defined as expanded if absent before sensitization and observed at least eight times at the 2-week time point. TCRdb cleaned the public reads at Q25 with fastp, built clones with MiXCR and kept in-frame beta chains. Entries that share a CDR3 protein sequence are merged under the most common genes and DNA. In this record, the V and J calls reflect TCRdb's handling and not the investigators' own analysis. The table for this sample lists about 84,000 distinct CDR3 sequences; over 9.5% of them were counted only once. The leading ten clones occupy around 5% of the sample.

The time point label on this specimen signifies: patch test 2, 6 weeks after DPC sensitization. Read against the paper, the sample's treatment or condition label means: therapeutic diphenylcyclopropenone sensitization with weekly scalp DPC. At every patch-test visit, the blood draw took place before the patch test was put on. To be eligible, patients had to be aged 18 to 70, diagnosed with alopecia and judged suitable for DPC therapy, while pregnant patients were excluded. Unfractionated whole blood was collected in Tempus Blood RNA tubes, and total RNA was extracted from that blood. This clonotype was counted between two and nine times. It has no known antigen specificity. Per-base quality was not reported, and no clone a single base away is much larger than it.

This clonotype was sampled from a woman aged 50 to 65 with alopecia areata. Some clones in this sample may be carry-over from other donors' samples. The sequence is built from TRBV5-1 and TRBJ1-1; the D gene cannot be resolved reliably. The sample was whole blood, taken in connection with sensitization to the hapten diphenylcyclopropenone (DPC). The nucleotide sequence is TGCGCCAGCAAGAATTACGAGACCACTGAAGCTTTCTTT. The encoded protein is CASKNYETTEAFF.